These 2 T cell receptor beta chains came from one sample sequenced in a study of cytomegalovirus exposure and HLA in healthy donors. PCR was performed using 60 Vbeta and 13 Jbeta primers. TCRdb's copy holds only in-frame clones and misses some; the assay was immunoSEQ multiplex PCR. Of under 200,000 clones listed, approximately 77% are singletons. Sequencing was performed on PBMCs. The receptors originated from a man between 40 and 49 years old in good health and CMV-seropositive.

The chain uses TRBV19 and TRBJ2-5; 12 bases fit TRBD1. CDR1 and CDR2 (germline): LNHDA, SQIVND (reference sequence). Trimming removed 5 bases from V and 4 bases from J; junction bases left unmatched: 8. The CDR3 has 16 residues. Here the CDR3 DNA reads TGTGCCAGTAGTCCCCGGGGACAGGGGGCTGCAGAGACCCAGTACTTC. Its protein is CASSPRGQGAAETQYF. Looking up the rest from reference TRBV19 and TRBJ2-5 gives the full variable domain: DGGITQSPKYLFRKEGQNVTLSCEQNLNHDAMYWYRQDPGQGLRLIYYSQIVNDFQKGDIAEGYSVSREKKESFPLTVTSAQKNPTAFYLCASSPRGQGAAETQYFGPGTRLLVL.

This chain connects TRBV15 to TRBJ2-7; D may be TRBD1 (5 bases). The CDR3 loop spans 13 amino acids. With 5 bases removed from V and 3 bases from J, the gap between germline ends came to 11 bases. From germline, CDR1 is LNHNV and CDR2 YYDKDF (reference sequence). Here the CDR3 DNA reads TGTGCCACCAGCTTAAATAGGGGCTACGAGCAGTACTTC. Its translation is CATSLNRGYEQYF.